These T cell receptor beta chains were read from a single sample in a study of blood T cell repertoires in COVID-19. TCRdb keeps only in-frame clones here, not all; method: immunoSEQ multiplex PCR. The table lists roughly 30,000 clones, about 84% of them singletons, with approximately 15% in the top ten. Sequences were obtained from peripheral blood. These receptors all come from a woman aged 55-69 years with acute or convalescent COVID-19. The CDR3 runs from the conserved cysteine through the conserved F or W. A D gene is named only where the DNA matches it firmly. Part of the rows lack a size; the others show once, few, many or a class for expanded clones.

>TRBJ2-5|-|-|TRBV4-2
TGTGCCAGCAGCCTTTCTTCCTCCGACAGTATAGAGACCCAGTACTTC
CASSLSSSDSIETQYF
>TRBJ1-1|-|-|TRBV27
TGTGCCAGCCGCCCGGGGGGGACGCTCACTGAAGCTTTCTTT
CASRPGGTLTEAFF
>TRBJ1-2|TRBD1|many|TRBV18
TGTGCCAGCTCACCGGAGACAGGGGGCTATGGCTACACCTTC
CASSPETGGYGYTF
>TRBJ1-5|-|once|TRBV9
TGTGCCAGCAGCAACCGGGACACACATCAGCCCCAGCATTTT
CASSNRDTHQPQHF
>TRBJ2-7|-|-|TRBV5-1
TGCGCCAGCAGCTTGGTGGTGGGGAGCGACTACGAGCAGTACTTC
CASSLVVGSDYEQYF
>TRBJ1-1|-|once|TRBV6-6
TGTGCCAGCACCCTAGAGAGGGACACTGAAGCTTTCTTT
CASTLERDTEAFF
>TRBJ1-2|-|few|TRBV2
TGTGCCAGCAGGACAGAGTTCTATGGCTACACCTTC
CASRTEFYGYTF
>TRBJ1-5|-|many|TRBV28
TGTGCCAGCAGTTTAGGTCCTGGTAGGCCCCAGCATTTT
CASSLGPGRPQHF
>TRBJ2-5|TRBD2|-|TRBV5-1
TGCGCCAGCAGCATCGGACTAGCGGAGACCCAGTACTTC
CASSIGLAETQYF
>TRBJ2-3|-|-|TRBV28
TGTGCCAGCAGTTTACGGACGGGGAGCACAGATACGCAGTATTTT
CASSLRTGSTDTQYF